The clone carrying this TCR beta chain was observed a few times. Then a second PCR, running roughly 7 to 11 cycles, was carried out with a sample-barcoded 5' primer and a J-beta primer mix. TCRdb re-derived calls from the 5' RACE reads in MiXCR, one entry per CDR3 protein. There are around 1,000,000 distinct CDR3 sequences in the sample; around 25% occur only once, and approximately 0.79% lies in the top ten. V shed 4 bases and J shed 13 bases, with 13 bases lying between them. Germline V lookup: CDR1 MNHEY, CDR2 SVGAGI. CDR3 length: 11 amino acids. This record belongs to a study of blood T cells in healthy people across ages. The sample also formed part of further work on T cells of mothers and their children.

The receptor was isolated from a girl under 10 years old in good health. The sequencing sample was made of blood. V usage is TRBV6-5 and J usage is TRBJ2-5; D is possibly TRBD1 or TRBD2 (5 bases each). The CDR3 sequence is CASSFRGAWYF. The CDR3 coding sequence is TGTGCCAGCAGTTTCCGGGGCGCTTGGTACTTC.